A single T cell receptor (beta chain) is shown here with its context. This entry is derived from a study of blood T cell repertoires in COVID-19. Whole-study context: Samples came from the United States, Italy and Spain, spanning acute and convalescent COVID-19.

The repertoire was sequenced with immunoSEQ multiplex PCR; TCRdb's copy has only in-frame clones and lacks some. Of tens of thousands of clones listed, about three quarters are singletons. Seattle researchers signed up patients amid active infection and tracked them longitudinally. CDR3 length: 16 residues. Germline V gene lookup returns CDR1 MDHEN and CDR2 SYDVKM. The V and J ends lost 6 bases and 0 bases respectively, with 15 bases between them. This TCR was recovered from a man aged 30 to 39 with COVID-19, enrolled during active disease. Input material: peripheral blood. The V gene is TRBV28, the J gene TRBJ2-4; possibly TRBD2 for D (5 bases). CDR3 sequence (DNA): TGTGCCAGCAGCATTCGACTAAGACTAGCCAAAAACATTCAGTACTTC. Protein product: CASSIRLRLAKNIQYF.